This T cell receptor beta chain was sequenced during a study of T cells after yellow fever vaccination. The CDR3 totals 15 residues. V was trimmed by 4 bases and J by 1 base, leaving 11 bases between them. CDR1 is SGHRS and CDR2 is YFSETQ in the germline V gene. This clonotype was detected only a few times. TCRdb processed the 5' RACE reads anew with MiXCR; each CDR3 protein has one entry. The sample records more than 350,000 distinct CDR3 sequences, around 10% being singletons. This specimen was PBMCs, taken on the day of the first yellow fever vaccination. This chain joins TRBV5-1 and TRBJ2-2; D gene ambiguous. The origin of this receptor is a young man who received the YFV17D yellow fever vaccine. CDR3 region: CASSRREENTGELFF. In nucleotides, the CDR3 is TGCGCCAGCAGCAGAAGGGAAGAGAACACCGGGGAGCTGTTTTTT.